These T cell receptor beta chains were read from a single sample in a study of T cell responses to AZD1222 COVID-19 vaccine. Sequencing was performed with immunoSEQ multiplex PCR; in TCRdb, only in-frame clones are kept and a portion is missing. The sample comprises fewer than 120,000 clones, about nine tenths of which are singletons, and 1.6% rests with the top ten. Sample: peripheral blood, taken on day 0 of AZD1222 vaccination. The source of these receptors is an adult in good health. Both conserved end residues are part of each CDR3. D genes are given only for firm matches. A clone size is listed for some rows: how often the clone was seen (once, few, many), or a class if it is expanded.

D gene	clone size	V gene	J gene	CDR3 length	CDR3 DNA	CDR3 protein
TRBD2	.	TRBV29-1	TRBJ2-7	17	TGCAGCGTTGAAGATTCGGCCCCCTCTAGCGGACCCTACGAGCAGTACTTC	CSVEDSAPSSGPYEQYF
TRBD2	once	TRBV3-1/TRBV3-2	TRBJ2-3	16	TGTGCCAGCAGCCGACGAGGCGGGGGGGCCGCTGATACGCAGTATTTT	CASSRRGGGAADTQYF
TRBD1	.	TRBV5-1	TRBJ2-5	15	TGCGCCAGCAGTGCCGGGACAGGCTTGGAAGAGACCCAGTACTTC	CASSAGTGLEETQYF
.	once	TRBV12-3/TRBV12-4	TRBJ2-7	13	.	CASSVGTGAPRNF
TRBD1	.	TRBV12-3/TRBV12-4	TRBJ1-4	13	TGTGCCAGCAGTAAACGGGACAGGGAAAAACTGTTTTTT	CASSKRDREKLFF
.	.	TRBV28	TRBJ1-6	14	TGTGCCAGCAGTTTGGTCAATAATAATTCACCCCTCCACTTT	CASSLVNNNSPLHF
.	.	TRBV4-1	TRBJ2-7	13	TGCGCCAGCAGCCATACAGGGATGAGCGAGCAGTACTTC	CASSHTGMSEQYF
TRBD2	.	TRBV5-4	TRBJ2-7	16	TGTGCCAGCAGCTTGGAGACGGCGGGAGGGCCTTACGAGCAGTACTTC	CASSLETAGGPYEQYF
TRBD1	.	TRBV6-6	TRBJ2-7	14	TGTGCCAGCCTGCCGGGACAGGGGAGTAGGGAGCAGTACTTC	CASLPGQGSREQYF
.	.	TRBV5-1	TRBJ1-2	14	TGCGCCAGCAGCTTGGACGGGAACGACGGTGGCTACACCTTC	CASSLDGNDGGYTF
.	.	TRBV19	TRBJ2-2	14	TGTGCCAGTACGGGAACAGCGGACACCGGGGAGCTGTTTTTT	CASTGTADTGELFF
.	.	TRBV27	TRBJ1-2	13	TGTGCCAGCAGCCGGGACCGAGCCTATGGCTACACCTTC	CASSRDRAYGYTF
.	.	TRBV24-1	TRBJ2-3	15	TGTGCCACCAGTGATCCGCGACAGGGCACAGATACGCAGTATTTT	CATSDPRQGTDTQYF
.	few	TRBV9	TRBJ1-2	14	TGTGCCAGCAGCGTCGAAACAGGGAACTATGGCTACACCTTC	CASSVETGNYGYTF
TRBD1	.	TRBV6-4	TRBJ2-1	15	TGTGCCAGCAGTGAAACAGGGGGAGAGTACAATGAGCAGTTCTTC	CASSETGGEYNEQFF
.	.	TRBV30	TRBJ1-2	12	TGTGCCTGGAGCCGGACAGCCTATGGCTACACCTTC	CAWSRTAYGYTF
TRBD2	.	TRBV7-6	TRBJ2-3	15	TGTGCCAGCAGCTCGAGACTAGCGGGAACAGATACGCAGTATTTT	CASSSRLAGTDTQYF
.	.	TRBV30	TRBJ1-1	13	TGTGCCTGGAGTCGGCAGGAGAACACTGAAGCTTTCTTT	CAWSRQENTEAFF
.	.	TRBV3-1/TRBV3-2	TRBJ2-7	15	TGTGCCAGCAGCCAAGGCTCAGGAGATCCCTACGAGCAGTACTTC	CASSQGSGDPYEQYF
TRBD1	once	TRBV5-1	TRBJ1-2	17	TGCGCCAGCAGCTTTTACGGCAGGGGGGCAACCTATTATGGCTACACCTTC	CASSFYGRGATYYGYTF
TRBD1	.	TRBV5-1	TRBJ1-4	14	TGCGCCAGCAGCCACGGACAGGATAATGAAAAACTGTTTTTT	CASSHGQDNEKLFF
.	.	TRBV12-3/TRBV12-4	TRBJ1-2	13	TGTGCCAGCAGTTTAGAGGGGGTCTATGGCTACACCTTC	CASSLEGVYGYTF
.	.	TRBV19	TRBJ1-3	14	TGTGCCAGTAGTCAATCTCACCTCGGAAACACCATATATTTT	CASSQSHLGNTIYF
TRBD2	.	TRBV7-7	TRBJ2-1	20	TGTGCCAGCAGCCCGGGCCCAGCGTCAAGTACCGGGACTAGCGGGACTCACCAGTTCTTC	CASSPGPASSTGTSGTHQFF
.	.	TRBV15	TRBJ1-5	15	TGTGCCACCAGCAGAGACCCGGGTTACAATCAGCCCCAGCATTTT	CATSRDPGYNQPQHF
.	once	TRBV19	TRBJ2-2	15	TGTGCCAGTAGTATTATAATTGGGGCTACCGGGGAGCTGTTTTTT	CASSIIIGATGELFF
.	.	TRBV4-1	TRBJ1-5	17	TGCGCCAGCAGCCAAGATGGTGGGAGGATGAGCAATCAGCCCCAGCATTTT	CASSQDGGRMSNQPQHF
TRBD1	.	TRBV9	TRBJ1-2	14	TGTGCCAGCAGCACCCGGACAGGACCCTATGGCTACACCTTC	CASSTRTGPYGYTF
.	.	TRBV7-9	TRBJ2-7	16	TGTGCCAGCAGCCCGGGACGGGGCCTCGAAAGGTACGAGCAGTACTTC	CASSPGRGLERYEQYF
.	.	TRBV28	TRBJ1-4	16	TGTGCCAGCAGACCTCCTTCGTCAGGCGCGAATGAAAAACTGTTTTTT	CASRPPSSGANEKLFF
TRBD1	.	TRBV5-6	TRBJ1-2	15	TGTGCCAGCAGCTTGCTTAACAGGGGCGTTCATGGCTACACCTTC	CASSLLNRGVHGYTF
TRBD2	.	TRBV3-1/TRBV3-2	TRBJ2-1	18	TGTGCCAGCAGCCAACTAGCGGGGGGGCGTTGGGTTTACAATGAGCAGTTCTTC	CASSQLAGGRWVYNEQFF
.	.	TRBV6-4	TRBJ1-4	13	TGTGCCAGCAGTATTGCCATTGGTGAAAAACTGTTTTTT	CASSIAIGEKLFF
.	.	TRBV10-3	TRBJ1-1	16	TGTGCCATCAGCCGAATCCCCTCAACCCTCGGGGCTGAAGCTTTCTTT	CAISRIPSTLGAEAFF
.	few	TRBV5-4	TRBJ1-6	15	TGTGCCAGCAGCTTTTTAGGGACTGGCGATTCACCCCTCCACTTT	CASSFLGTGDSPLHF
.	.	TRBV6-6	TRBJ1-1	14	TGTGCCAGCAGTTACAGCACAGGGCCCACTGAAGCTTTCTTT	CASSYSTGPTEAFF
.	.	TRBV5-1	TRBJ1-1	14	TGCGCCAGCAGCTCCAGGTCCCGGGACACTGAAGCTTTCTTT	CASSSRSRDTEAFF
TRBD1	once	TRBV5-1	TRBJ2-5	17	TGCGCCAGCAGCCCACAGGGGCGACAGGGTTGGCAAGAGACCCAGTACTTC	CASSPQGRQGWQETQYF
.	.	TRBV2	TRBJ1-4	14	TGTGCCAGCAGTTCAGGGTCCTCTAATGAAAAACTGTTTTTT	CASSSGSSNEKLFF
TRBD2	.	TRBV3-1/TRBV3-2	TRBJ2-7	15	TGTGCCAGCAGCCAATCTAGCGGGAGCGGCAACGAGCAGTACTTC	CASSQSSGSGNEQYF
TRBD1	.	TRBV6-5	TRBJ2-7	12	TGTGCCAGCACAGGGGGCTCCTACGAGCAGTACTTC	CASTGGSYEQYF
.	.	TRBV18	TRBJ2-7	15	TGTGCCAGCTCACGTGACAGGCACCAAGGGCACGAGCAGTACTTC	CASSRDRHQGHEQYF
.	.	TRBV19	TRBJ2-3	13	TGTGCCAGTAGTCTCAGACTGGGGGATACGCAGTATTTT	CASSLRLGDTQYF
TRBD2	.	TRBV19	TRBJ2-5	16	TGTGCCAGTAGTATGGGGACTAGCGGGGTACAAGAGACCCAGTACTTC	CASSMGTSGVQETQYF
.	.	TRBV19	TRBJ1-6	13	TGTGCCAGTATTGGTCACGGAAATTCACCCCTCCACTTT	CASIGHGNSPLHF
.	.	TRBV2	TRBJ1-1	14	TGTGCCAGCAGTGACAGGAGGTACAACACTGAAGCTTTCTTT	CASSDRRYNTEAFF
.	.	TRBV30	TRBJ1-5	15	TGTGCCTGGAGCCTTGGACTGATTAGCAATCAGCCCCAGCATTTT	CAWSLGLISNQPQHF
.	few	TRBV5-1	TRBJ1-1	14	TGCGCCAGCAGGTCAGGTAACGAGGGCACTGAAGCTTTCTTT	CASRSGNEGTEAFF
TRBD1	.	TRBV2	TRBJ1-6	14	TGTGCCAGCAGTCGGGACAGGGAGAATTCACCCCTCCACTTT	CASSRDRENSPLHF
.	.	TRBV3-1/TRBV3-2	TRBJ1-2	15	TGTGCCAGCAGCCAAGAATACGCAGCAAACTATGGCTACACCTTC	CASSQEYAANYGYTF
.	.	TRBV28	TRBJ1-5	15	TGTGCCAGCAAAGGTGGAGGGGACGGCAATCAGCCCCAGCATTTT	CASKGGGDGNQPQHF
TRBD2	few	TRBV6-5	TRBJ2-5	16	TGTGCCAGCAGTTACGCTAGCGGGGGGTACCAAGAGACCCAGTACTTC	CASSYASGGYQETQYF
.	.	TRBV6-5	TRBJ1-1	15	TGTGCCAGCAGTCCCCAGTCTAGAATGAACACTGAAGCTTTCTTT	CASSPQSRMNTEAFF
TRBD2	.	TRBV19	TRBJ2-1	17	TGTGCCAGTAGTATCCCTAGCGGGAGTAAATCCTACAATGAGCAGTTCTTC	CASSIPSGSKSYNEQFF
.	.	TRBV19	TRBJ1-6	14	TGTGCCAGCGCCTCAAGCCGAGGTAATTCACCCCTCCACTTT	CASASSRGNSPLHF
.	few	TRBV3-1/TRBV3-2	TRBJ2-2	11	TGTGCCAGCAGCCAGCAGGGGGAGCTGTTTTTT	CASSQQGELFF
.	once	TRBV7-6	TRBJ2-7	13	TGTGCCAGCAGCCCCACGGGGACCTACGAGCAGTACTTC	CASSPTGTYEQYF
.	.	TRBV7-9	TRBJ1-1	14	TGTGCCAGCAGCTTTTGGACAACGAACACTGAAGCTTTCTTT	CASSFWTTNTEAFF